This TCR beta chain was recorded in a study of T cells expressing NK-cell markers. Study-level information: CD3+CD56+NKG2C+, CD3+CD56+NKG2C- and CD3+CD56-NKG2C+ T cells, once sorted, supplied the TCR beta repertoires. Of eight sequenced donors, seven were HCMV-seropositive and one HCMV-seronegative. Findings and limits, study-wide: Nothing established the HCMV specificity of expanded NKG2C+ T cell clones.

This CDR3 has 13 amino acids. The germline V gene encodes CDR1 SGHKS and CDR2 YYEKEE (reference sequence). In regard to this clonotype: Its target is unknown.

TCRdb re-called the 5' RACE reads, yielding one record per CDR3 amino acid sequence without DNA. This sample's table reports hundreds of thousands of distinct CDR3 sequences. Sequencing was performed on blood T cells: a sorted CD56 or NKG2C T cell subset, CD4+ or CD8+ T cells, or bulk PBMC T cells (not recorded which). The rearrangement uses TRBV5-5 and TRBJ2-1; absent DNA, TCRdb's TRBD2 call cannot be checked. This sequence originates from a man younger than 35 in good health. The chain's CDR3 is CASSLMWEDEQFF.